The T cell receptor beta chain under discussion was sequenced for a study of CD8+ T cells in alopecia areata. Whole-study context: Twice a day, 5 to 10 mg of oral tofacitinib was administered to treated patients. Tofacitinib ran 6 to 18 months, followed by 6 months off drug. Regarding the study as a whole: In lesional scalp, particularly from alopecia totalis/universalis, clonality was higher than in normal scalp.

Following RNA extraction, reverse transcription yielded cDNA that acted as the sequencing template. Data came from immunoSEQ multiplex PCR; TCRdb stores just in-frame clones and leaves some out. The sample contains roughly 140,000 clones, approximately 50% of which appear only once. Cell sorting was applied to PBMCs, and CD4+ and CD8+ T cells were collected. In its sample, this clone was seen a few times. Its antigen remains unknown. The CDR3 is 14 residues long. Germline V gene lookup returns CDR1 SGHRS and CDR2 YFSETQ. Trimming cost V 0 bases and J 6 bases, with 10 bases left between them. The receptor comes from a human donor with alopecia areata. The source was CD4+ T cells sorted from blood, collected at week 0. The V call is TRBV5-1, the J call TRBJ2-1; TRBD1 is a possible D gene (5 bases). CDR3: CASSLGWGSNEQFF. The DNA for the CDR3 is TGCGCCAGCAGCTTGGGTTGGGGCAGCAATGAGCAGTTCTTC.